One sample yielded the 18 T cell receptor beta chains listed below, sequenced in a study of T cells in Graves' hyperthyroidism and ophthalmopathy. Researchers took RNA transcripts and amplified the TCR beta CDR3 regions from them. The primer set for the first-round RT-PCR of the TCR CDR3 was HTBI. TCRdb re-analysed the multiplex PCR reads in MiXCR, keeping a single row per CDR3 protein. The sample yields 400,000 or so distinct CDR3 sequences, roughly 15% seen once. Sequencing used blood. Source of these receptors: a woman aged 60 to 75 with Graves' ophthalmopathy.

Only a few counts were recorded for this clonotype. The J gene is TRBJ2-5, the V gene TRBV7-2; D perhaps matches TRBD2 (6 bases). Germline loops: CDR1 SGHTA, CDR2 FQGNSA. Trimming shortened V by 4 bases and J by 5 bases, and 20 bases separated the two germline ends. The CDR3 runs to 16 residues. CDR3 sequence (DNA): TGTGCCAGCAGCTCTAGTAGGGCCGGGGGTAGGGAGACCCAGTACTTC. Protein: CASSSSRAGGRETQYF.

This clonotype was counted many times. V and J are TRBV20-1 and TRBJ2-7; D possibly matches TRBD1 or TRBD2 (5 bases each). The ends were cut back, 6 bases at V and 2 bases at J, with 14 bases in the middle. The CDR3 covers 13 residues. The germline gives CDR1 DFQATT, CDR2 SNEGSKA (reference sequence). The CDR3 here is CSARRDQTYEQYF. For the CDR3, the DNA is TGCAGTGCCAGACGGGACCAAACCTACGAGCAGTACTTC.

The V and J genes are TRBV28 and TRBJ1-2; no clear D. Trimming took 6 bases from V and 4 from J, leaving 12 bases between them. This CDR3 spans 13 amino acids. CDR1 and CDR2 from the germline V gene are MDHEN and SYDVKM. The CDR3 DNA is TGTGCCAGCAGGTCCACAGTGACCTATGGCTACACCTTC. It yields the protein CASRSTVTYGYTF.

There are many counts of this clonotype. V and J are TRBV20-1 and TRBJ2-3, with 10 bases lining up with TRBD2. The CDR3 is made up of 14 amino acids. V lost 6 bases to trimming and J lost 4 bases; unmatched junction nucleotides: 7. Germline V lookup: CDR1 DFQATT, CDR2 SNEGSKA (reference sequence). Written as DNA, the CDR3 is TGCAGTGCCCCTAGCGGGAGTGGGGCAGATACGCAGTATTTT. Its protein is CSAPSGSGADTQYF.

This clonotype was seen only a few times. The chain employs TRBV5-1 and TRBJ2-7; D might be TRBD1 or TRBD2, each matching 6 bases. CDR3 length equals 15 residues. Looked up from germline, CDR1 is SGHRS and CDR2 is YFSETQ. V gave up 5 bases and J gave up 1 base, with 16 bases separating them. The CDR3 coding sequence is TGCGCCAGCAGGGGGGGCGTGAGTCCTTCCTACGAGCAGTACTTC. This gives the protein CASRGGVSPSYEQYF.

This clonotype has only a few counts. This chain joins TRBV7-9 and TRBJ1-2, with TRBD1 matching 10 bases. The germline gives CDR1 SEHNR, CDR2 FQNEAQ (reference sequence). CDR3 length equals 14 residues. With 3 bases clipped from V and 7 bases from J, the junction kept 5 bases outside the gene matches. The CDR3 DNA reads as TGTGCCAGCAGCTTTCGACAGGGGGCAACTGGCTACACCTTC. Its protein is CASSFRQGATGYTF.

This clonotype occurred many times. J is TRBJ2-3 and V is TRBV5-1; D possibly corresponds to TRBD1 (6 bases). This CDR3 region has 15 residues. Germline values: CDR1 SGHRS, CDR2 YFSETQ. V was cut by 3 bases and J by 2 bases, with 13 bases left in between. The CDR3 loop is CASSSGTSPTDTQYF. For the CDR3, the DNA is TGCGCCAGCAGCTCCGGGACAAGTCCCACAGATACGCAGTATTTT.

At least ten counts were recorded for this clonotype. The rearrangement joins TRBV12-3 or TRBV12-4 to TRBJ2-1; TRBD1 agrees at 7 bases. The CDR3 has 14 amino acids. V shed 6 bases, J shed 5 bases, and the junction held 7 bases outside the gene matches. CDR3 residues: CASRPGQPNNEQFF. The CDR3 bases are TGTGCCAGCAGGCCGGGACAGCCAAACAATGAGCAGTTCTTC.

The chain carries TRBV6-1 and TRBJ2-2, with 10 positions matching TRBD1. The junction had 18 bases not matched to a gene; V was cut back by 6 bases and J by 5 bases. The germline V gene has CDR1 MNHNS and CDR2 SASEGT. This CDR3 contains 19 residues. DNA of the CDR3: TGTGCCAGCAGCCGATCCTCCCCGGGACAGGGGTGGGGGACCGGGGAGCTGTTTTTT. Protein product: CASSRSSPGQGWGTGELFF.

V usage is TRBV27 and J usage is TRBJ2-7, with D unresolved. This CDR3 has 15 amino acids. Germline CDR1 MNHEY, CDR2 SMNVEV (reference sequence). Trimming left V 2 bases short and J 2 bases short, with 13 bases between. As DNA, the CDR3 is TGTGCCAGCAGTTTAAGAGGAGACGGGCCCTACGAGCAGTACTTC. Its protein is CASSLRGDGPYEQYF.

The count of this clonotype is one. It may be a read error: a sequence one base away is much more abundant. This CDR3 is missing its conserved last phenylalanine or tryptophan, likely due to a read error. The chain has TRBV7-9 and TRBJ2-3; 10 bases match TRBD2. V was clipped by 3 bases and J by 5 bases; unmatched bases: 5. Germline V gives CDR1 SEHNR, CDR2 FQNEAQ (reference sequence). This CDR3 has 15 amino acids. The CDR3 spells CASSFPLAGGDTQYS. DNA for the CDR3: TGTGCCAGCAGCTTCCCATTAGCGGGAGGAGATACGCAGTATTCT.

The CDR3 protein is CASSKGLGGEQFF. As DNA, the CDR3 is TGCGCCAGCAGCAAGGGACTGGGAGGGGAGCAGTTCTTC. The chain recombines TRBV5-1 with TRBJ2-1; 7 bases match TRBD2. Trimming cost V 4 bases and J 10 bases; bases outside gene matches: 8. CDR1 and CDR2 from the germline V gene are SGHRS and YFSETQ. This CDR3 is 13 amino acids long.

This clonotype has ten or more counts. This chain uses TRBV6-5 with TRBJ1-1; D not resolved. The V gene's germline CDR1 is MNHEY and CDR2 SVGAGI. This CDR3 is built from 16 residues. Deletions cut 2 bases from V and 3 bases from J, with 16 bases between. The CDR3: CASSYVGLGVDTEAFF. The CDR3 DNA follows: TGTGCCAGCAGTTACGTCGGCCTTGGGGTCGACACTGAAGCTTTCTTT.

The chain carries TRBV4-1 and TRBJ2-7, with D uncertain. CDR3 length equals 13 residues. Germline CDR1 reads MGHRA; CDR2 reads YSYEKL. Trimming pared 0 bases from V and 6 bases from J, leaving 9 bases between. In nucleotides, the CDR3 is TGCGCCAGCAGCCAAGATCCAGCGTTCGAGCAGTACTTC. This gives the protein CASSQDPAFEQYF.

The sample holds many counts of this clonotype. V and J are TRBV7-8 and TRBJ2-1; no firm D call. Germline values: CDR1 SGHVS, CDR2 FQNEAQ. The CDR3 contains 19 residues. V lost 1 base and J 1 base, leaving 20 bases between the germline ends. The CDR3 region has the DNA TGTGCCAGCAGCTTAGAATCTGCGGCGGCCCATGGATCCTACAATGAGCAGTTCTTC. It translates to CASSLESAAAHGSYNEQFF.

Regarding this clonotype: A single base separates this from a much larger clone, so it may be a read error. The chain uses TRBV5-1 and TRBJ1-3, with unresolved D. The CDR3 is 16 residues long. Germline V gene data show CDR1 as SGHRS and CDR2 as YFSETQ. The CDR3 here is CAGSLDVVRSGNTIYF. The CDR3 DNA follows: TGCGCCGGCAGCTTGGATGTTGTACGCTCTGGAAACACCATATATTTT.

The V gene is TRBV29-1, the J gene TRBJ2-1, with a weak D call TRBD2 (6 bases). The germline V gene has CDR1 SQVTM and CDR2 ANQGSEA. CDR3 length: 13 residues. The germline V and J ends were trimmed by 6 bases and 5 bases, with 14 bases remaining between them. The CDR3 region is CSVWDQRDNEQFF. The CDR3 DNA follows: TGCAGCGTCTGGGACCAGCGGGACAATGAGCAGTTCTTC.

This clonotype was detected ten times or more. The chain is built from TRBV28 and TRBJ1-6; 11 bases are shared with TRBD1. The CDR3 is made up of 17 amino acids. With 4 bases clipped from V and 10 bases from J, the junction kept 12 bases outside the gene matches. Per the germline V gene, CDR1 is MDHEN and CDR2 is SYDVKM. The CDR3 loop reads CASSSRGVGTGGSPLHF. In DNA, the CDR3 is TGTGCCAGCAGTTCCAGGGGGGTCGGGACAGGGGGATCACCCCTCCACTTT.